This TCR beta chain was recovered during a study of cytomegalovirus exposure and HLA in healthy donors. Study-wide results and limits: The availability of immune exposure information extended only to CMV serostatus. Presence/absence analyses rested on an assumption that sequencing depth was roughly uniform across donors. It has been reported that TCR beta sequences accurately predicted the HLA-A and HLA-B alleles of most subjects.

As concerns this clone: What it binds is unknown.

Primers for the PCR totalled 60 Vbeta and 13 Jbeta. Method: immunoSEQ multiplex PCR; TCRdb's copy keeps in-frame clones and lacks some. In the table there are about 150,000 clones, around 67% of which are singletons. The CDR3 totals 16 residues. V was pared by 1 base and J by 2 bases, with 13 bases between. Germline values: CDR1 LNHDA, CDR2 SQIVND (reference sequence). The receptor's source is a young woman in good health and CMV-seronegative. The specimen sequenced was PBMCs. The genes are TRBV19 and TRBJ2-3, with D maybe TRBD2 (6 bases). This chain's CDR3 is CASSIGQDYFTDTQYF. DNA for the CDR3: TGTGCCAGTAGTATAGGTCAGGACTATTTCACAGATACGCAGTATTTT.